This T cell receptor (beta chain) is drawn from a study of T cell responses to AZD1222 COVID-19 vaccine. At the level of the study: Second-dose timings of about 4 or about 12 weeks were pooled. General study findings and limits: Dominant CD4 TCR responses targeted spike regions 160-218 and 743-854. Spike-specific TCR breadth and depth were elevated following two AZD1222 doses.

Per germline, CDR1 SGDLS and CDR2 YYNGEE. The CDR3 length is 13 residues. Trimming left V 1 base short and J 1 base short, with 5 bases between. Generated by immunoSEQ multiplex PCR, the TCRdb table keeps only in-frame clones and is missing some. The sample contains tens of thousands of clones, more than 70% of which appear only once. In regard to this clone: The antigen is not known.

The sample was peripheral blood, taken on day 0 of AZD1222 vaccination. This receptor was taken from an adult in good health. The chain is built from TRBV9 and TRBJ1-1, with D unresolved. The CDR3 sequence is CASSVLENTEAFF. The CDR3, as DNA: TGTGCCAGCAGCGTATTGGAGAACACTGAAGCTTTCTTT.